Listed below are T cell receptor beta chains from one sample, sequenced in a study of Ad26.COV2.S vaccination and SARS-CoV-2 variants. Profiling relied on immunoSEQ multiplex PCR, and the TCRdb table lists in-frame clones only, not all of them. The repertoire consists of under 250,000 clones, with around 88% occurring once and the leading ten covering just under 3%. The sample consisted of peripheral blood, taken in a trial of Ad26.COV2.S vaccine versus placebo. These receptor sequences come from a person aged 18-60 years who received the Ad26.COV2.S COVID-19 vaccine or a placebo. Both conserved end residues are part of each CDR3. D genes are given only for firm matches. Only part of the rows carry a size: once, few, many, or a class if the clone is expanded.

TRBJ2-1,TRBV27,TRBD2,.,TGTGCCAGCAGCCAACTAGCGGGGAGTGCATATGAGCAGTTCTTC,CASSQLAGSAYEQFF
TRBJ2-7,TRBV7-9,.,.,TGTGCCAGCAGTTCTGCTGGGGCAGGTTACGAGCAGTACTTC,CASSSAGAGYEQYF
TRBJ2-1,TRBV21-1,.,.,TGTGCCAGCAGCCTACTGGGGGGAAGCTCCTACAATGAGCAGTTCTTC,CASSLLGGSSYNEQFF
TRBJ1-4,TRBV6-6,TRBD1,.,TGTGCCAGCAGTCTGGACAGGGAAAAACTGTTTTTT,CASSLDREKLFF
TRBJ1-3,TRBV7-9,.,.,TGTGCCAGCAGCACTCAATGGGGGGCGCTTGGAAACACCATATATTTT,CASSTQWGALGNTIYF
TRBJ2-2,TRBV4-3,.,.,TGCGCCAGCAGCCAAGATCTTACTGGCACCGGGGAGCTGTTTTTT,CASSQDLTGTGELFF
TRBJ2-2,TRBV3-1/TRBV3-2,.,.,TGTGCCAGCAGCCAAGATTCCGGGGAGCTGTTTTTT,CASSQDSGELFF
TRBJ2-1,TRBV7-3,.,once,TGTGCCAGCAGCCCCGGACAGATCTACAATGAGCAGTTCTTC,CASSPGQIYNEQFF
TRBJ2-7,TRBV7-9,TRBD1,few,TGTGCCAGCAGCTTAGCCGGGACAGACGACGAGCAGTACTTC,CASSLAGTDDEQYF
TRBJ1-2,TRBV7-9,.,.,TGTGCCAGCAGCTTAAGCCCGGACAGCTCTCCAGGCTACACCTTC,CASSLSPDSSPGYTF
TRBJ1-1,TRBV9,TRBD1,.,TGTGCCAGCAGCGGCACGACAGGGGGCGGCGGCACTGAAGCTTTCTTT,CASSGTTGGGGTEAFF
TRBJ2-3,TRBV6-5,TRBD1,.,TGTGCCAGCAGCCTATACAGGGGCCTCACAGATACGCAGTATTTT,CASSLYRGLTDTQYF
TRBJ2-1,TRBV4-3,.,.,TGCGCCAGCAGCCAAGATTTTTGGGGGGCTGATGGCAATGAGCAGTTCTTC,CASSQDFWGADGNEQFF
TRBJ2-1,TRBV7-9,.,.,TGTGCCAGCAGCCCCCTCAGACTACATGAGCAGTTCTTC,CASSPLRLHEQFF
TRBJ1-4,TRBV5-4,.,.,TGTGCCAGCAGCTTCCTGAATGAAAAACTGTTTTTT,CASSFLNEKLFF
TRBJ2-1,TRBV3-1/TRBV3-2,TRBD2,.,TGTGCCAGCAGCCTGACCGGGACTAGAAATGAGCAGTTCTTC,CASSLTGTRNEQFF
TRBJ2-7,TRBV5-5,TRBD1,.,TGTGCCAGCAGCCAGGACAGGGGGTTTGAGCAGTACTTC,CASSQDRGFEQYF
TRBJ1-4,TRBV6-2/TRBV6-3,.,many,TGTGCCAGCAGTTCTTGGGATGCGGAAAAACTGTTTTTT,CASSSWDAEKLFF
TRBJ2-1,TRBV4-2,TRBD2,.,TGTGCCAGCAGCCAATACTCCTCCCCTCGGACTAGCGGGGGGGCCGATGAGCAGTTCTTC,CASSQYSSPRTSGGADEQFF
TRBJ2-3,TRBV15,.,.,TGTGCCACCAGCGGTCGACGAGCAGATACGCAGTATTTT,CATSGRRADTQYF
TRBJ1-2,TRBV30,TRBD1,.,TGTGCCTTTTTCCCCCGGGACAGGGGTAACTATGGCTACACCTTC,CAFFPRDRGNYGYTF
TRBJ2-3,TRBV5-1,.,.,TGCGCCAGCAGCTTTGGGGGCCTCACAGATACGCAGTATTTT,CASSFGGLTDTQYF
TRBJ1-5,TRBV30,.,.,TGTGCCTGGAGTGTACGGGGTCAGGGGAATCAGCCCCAGCATTTT,CAWSVRGQGNQPQHF
TRBJ2-7,TRBV27,.,.,TGTGCCAGCAGTTTCGACCTGGCCGGGGAGCAGTACTTC,CASSFDLAGEQYF
TRBJ1-5,TRBV7-9,TRBD1,few,TGTGCCAGCAGCCCTGGGACAGGGGAGGGTCAGCCCCAGCATTTT,CASSPGTGEGQPQHF
TRBJ1-1,TRBV9,TRBD1,.,TGTGCCAGCAGCGCCCGACAGGGTCATACTGAAGCTTTCTTT,CASSARQGHTEAFF
TRBJ1-2,TRBV2,.,few,TGTGCCAGCACAACAGGGCCGGGCTATGGCTACACCTTC,CASTTGPGYGYTF
TRBJ1-1,TRBV7-8,TRBD1,.,TGTGCCAGCAGCTTCCTCGAATACAGGGGGAGGACTGAAGCTTTCTTT,CASSFLEYRGRTEAFF
TRBJ2-5,TRBV2,.,.,TGTGCCAGCGTGGGACGAACTCAAGAGACCCAGTACTTC,CASVGRTQETQYF
TRBJ2-4,TRBV6-5,TRBD1,.,TGTGCCAGCAGCCCCCCGACAGGGGCCAAAAACATTCAGTACTTC,CASSPPTGAKNIQYF
TRBJ1-2,TRBV19,TRBD1,.,TGTGCCAGTAGTACCTCGGGACAGGGACCGAACTATGGCTACACCTTC,CASSTSGQGPNYGYTF
TRBJ1-3,TRBV6-2/TRBV6-3,.,.,TGTGCCAGCAGTTACGGGGCCAGGACTCTTCATGGAAACACCATATATTTT,CASSYGARTLHGNTIYF
TRBJ1-1,TRBV15,.,.,TGTGCCACCAGCAGAGAAACGAACACTGAAGCTTTCTTT,CATSRETNTEAFF
TRBJ1-1,TRBV7-9,.,.,TGTGCCAGCAGCTTACCAGGAGGTACCGCTGAAGCTTTCTTT,CASSLPGGTAEAFF
TRBJ2-3,TRBV19,TRBD1,once,TGTGCCAGTAGTACCCGGACAGGGGACGTGACAGATACGCAGTATTTT,CASSTRTGDVTDTQYF
TRBJ1-2,TRBV7-9,.,once,TGTGCCAGCAGAGAAAATCAGGGAGGTGGCTATGGCTACACCTTC,CASRENQGGGYGYTF
TRBJ2-5,TRBV5-4,.,.,TGTGCCAGCAGCACCGAATCGACAGGTAGTGAGACCCAGTACTTC,CASSTESTGSETQYF
TRBJ2-5,TRBV5-1,.,.,TGCGCCAGCAGCTTGGTCCGGGGCTTCCAAGAGACCCAGTACTTC,CASSLVRGFQETQYF
TRBJ2-5,TRBV4-1,TRBD2,.,TGCGCCAGCAGCCAAGCCGAGGGACTAGCGGGGGAGGAGACCCAGTACTTC,CASSQAEGLAGEETQYF
TRBJ1-5,TRBV19,.,.,TGTGCCAGTAGCGGGGGCATCGGCAATCAGCCCCAGCATTTT,CASSGGIGNQPQHF
TRBJ2-3,TRBV14,TRBD2,.,TGTGCCAGCAGCCAACCGGGACTAGCGTTCACAGATACGCAGTATTTT,CASSQPGLAFTDTQYF
TRBJ2-1,TRBV27,.,.,TGTGCCACCCGCCCCGGGACTCAAAATAGAGGGGAGCAGTTCTTC,CATRPGTQNRGEQFF
TRBJ1-5,TRBV6-5,.,.,TGTGCCAGCAGTAGTCAGGGGATCGGTCAGCCCCAGCATTTT,CASSSQGIGQPQHF
TRBJ2-2,TRBV7-9,.,.,TGTGCCAGCAGCTTTTTGGGTAACACCGGGGAGCTGTTTTTT,CASSFLGNTGELFF